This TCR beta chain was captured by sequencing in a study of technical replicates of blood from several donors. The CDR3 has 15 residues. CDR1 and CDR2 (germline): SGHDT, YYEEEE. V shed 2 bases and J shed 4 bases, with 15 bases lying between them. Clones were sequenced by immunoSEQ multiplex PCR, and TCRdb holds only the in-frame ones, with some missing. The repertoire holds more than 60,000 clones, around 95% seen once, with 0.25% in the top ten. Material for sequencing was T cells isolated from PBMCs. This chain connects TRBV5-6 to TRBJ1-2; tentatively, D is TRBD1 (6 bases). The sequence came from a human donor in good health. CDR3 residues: CASSFSGQSLYGYTF. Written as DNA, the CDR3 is TGTGCCAGCAGCTTCAGCGGACAGTCACTCTATGGCTACACCTTC. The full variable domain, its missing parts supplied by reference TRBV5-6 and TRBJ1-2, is DAGVTQSPTHLIKTRGQQVTLRCSPKSGHDTVSWYQQALGQGPQFIFQYYEEEERQRGNFPDRFSGHQFPNYSSELNVNALLLGDSALYLCASSFSGQSLYGYTFGSGTRLTVV.